This T cell receptor (beta chain) is from a study of blood T cell repertoires in COVID-19. Turning to the study itself: The study drew acute and convalescent COVID-19 samples from the United States, Italy and Spain.

Assay: immunoSEQ multiplex PCR; the TCRdb copy retains only in-frame clones and omits some. The sample yields 45,000 or so clones, 70% to 90% seen once. The V gene's germline CDR1 is SGDLS and CDR2 YYNGEE. The J segment lost 3 bases and the V segment lost 10 bases, leaving 4 bases of the junction unmatched. This CDR3 region has 13 residues. This clonotype was obtained from a man aged 35-49 years with active COVID-19. J is TRBJ2-3 and V is TRBV9; 11 bases map to TRBD1. The specimen sequenced was peripheral blood. The CDR3: CASGQGATDTQYF. The DNA for the CDR3 is TGTGCCTCCGGACAGGGGGCTACAGATACGCAGTATTTT.